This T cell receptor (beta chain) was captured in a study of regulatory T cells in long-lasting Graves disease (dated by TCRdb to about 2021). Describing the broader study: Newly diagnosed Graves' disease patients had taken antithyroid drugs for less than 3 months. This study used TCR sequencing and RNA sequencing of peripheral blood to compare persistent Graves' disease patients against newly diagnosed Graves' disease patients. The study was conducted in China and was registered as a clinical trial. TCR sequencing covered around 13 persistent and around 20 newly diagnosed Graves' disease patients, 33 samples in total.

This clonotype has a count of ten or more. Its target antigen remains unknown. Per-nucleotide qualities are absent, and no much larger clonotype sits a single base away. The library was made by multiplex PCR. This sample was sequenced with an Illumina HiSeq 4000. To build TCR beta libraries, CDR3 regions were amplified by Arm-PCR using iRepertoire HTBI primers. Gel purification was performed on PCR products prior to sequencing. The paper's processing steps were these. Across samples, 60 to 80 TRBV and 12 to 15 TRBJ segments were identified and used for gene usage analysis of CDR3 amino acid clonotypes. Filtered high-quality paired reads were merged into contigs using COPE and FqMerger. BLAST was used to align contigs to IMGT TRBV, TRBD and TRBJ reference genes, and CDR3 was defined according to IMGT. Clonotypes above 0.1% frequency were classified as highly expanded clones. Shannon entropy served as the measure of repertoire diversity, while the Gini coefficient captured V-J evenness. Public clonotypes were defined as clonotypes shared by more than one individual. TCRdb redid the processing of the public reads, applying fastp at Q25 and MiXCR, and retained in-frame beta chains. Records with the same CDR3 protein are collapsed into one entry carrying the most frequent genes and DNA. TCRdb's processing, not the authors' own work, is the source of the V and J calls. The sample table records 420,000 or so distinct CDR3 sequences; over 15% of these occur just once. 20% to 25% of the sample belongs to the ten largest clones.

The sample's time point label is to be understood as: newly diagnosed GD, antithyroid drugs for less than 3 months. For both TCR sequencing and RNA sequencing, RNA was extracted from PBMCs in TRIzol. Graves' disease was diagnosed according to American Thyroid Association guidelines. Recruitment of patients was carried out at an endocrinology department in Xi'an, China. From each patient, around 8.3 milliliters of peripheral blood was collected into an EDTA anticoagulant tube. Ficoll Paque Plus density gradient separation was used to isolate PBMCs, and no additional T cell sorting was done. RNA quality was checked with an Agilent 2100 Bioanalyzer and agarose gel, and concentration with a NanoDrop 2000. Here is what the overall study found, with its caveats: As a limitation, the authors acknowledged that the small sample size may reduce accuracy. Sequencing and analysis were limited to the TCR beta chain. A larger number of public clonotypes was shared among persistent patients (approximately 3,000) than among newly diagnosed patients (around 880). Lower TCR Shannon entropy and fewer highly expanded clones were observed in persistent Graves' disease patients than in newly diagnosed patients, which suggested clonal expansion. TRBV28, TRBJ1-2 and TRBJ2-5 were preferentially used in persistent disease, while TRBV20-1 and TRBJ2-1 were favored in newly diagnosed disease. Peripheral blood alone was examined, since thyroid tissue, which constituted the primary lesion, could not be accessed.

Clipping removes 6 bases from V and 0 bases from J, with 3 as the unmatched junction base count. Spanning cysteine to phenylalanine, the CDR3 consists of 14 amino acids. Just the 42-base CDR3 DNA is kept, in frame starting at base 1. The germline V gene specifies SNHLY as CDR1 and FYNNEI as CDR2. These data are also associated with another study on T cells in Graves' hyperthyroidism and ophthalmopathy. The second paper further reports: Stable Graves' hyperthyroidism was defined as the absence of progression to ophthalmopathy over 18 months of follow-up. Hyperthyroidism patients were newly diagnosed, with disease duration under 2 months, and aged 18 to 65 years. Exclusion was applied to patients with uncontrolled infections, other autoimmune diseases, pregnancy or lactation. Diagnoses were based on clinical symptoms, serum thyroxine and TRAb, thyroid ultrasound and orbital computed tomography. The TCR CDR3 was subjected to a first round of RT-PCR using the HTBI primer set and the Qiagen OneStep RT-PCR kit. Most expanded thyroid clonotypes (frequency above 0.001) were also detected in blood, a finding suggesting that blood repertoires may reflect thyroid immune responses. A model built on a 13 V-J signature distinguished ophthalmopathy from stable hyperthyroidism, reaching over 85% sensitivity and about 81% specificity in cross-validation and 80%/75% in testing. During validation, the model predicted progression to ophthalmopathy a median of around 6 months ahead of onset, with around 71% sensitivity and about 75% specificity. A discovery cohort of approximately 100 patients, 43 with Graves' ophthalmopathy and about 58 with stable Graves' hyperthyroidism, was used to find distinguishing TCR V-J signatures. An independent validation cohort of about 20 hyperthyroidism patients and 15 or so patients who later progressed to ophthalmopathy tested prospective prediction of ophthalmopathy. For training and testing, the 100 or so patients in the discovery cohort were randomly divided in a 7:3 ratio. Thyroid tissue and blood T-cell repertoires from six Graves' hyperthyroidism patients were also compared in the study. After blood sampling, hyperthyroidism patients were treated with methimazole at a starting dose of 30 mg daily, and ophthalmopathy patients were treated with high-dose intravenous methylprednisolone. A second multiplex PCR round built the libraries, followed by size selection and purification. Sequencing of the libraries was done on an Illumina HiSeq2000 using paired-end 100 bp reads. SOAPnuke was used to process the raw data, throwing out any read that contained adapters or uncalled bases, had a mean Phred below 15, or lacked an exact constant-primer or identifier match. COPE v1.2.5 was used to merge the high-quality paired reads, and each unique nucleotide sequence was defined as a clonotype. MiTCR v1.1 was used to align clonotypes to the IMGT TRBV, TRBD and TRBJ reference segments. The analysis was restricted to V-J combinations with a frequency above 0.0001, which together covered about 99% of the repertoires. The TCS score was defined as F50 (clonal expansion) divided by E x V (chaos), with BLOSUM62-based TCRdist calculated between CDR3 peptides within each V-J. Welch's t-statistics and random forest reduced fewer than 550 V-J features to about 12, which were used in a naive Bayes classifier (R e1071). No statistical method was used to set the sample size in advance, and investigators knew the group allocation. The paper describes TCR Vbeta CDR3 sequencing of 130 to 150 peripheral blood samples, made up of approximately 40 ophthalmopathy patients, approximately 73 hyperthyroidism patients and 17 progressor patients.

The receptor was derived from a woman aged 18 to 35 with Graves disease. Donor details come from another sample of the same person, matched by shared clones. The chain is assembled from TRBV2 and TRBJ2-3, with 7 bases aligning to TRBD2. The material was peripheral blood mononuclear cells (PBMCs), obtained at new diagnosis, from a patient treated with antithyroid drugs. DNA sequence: TGTGCCAGCAGAAATAGCGGGAGCACAGATACGCAGTATTTT. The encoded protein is CASRNSGSTDTQYF.